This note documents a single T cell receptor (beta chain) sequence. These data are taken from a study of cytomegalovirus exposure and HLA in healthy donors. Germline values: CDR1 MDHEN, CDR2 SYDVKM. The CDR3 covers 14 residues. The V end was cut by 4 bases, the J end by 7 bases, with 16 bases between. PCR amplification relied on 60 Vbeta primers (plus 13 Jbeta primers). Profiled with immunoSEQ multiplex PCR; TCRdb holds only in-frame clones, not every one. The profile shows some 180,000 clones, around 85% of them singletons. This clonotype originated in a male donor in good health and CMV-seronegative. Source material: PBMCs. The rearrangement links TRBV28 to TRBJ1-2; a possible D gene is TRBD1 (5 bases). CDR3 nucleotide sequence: TGTGCCAGCAGTTCCCGCGGGGGGGAGCGTGGCTACACCTTC. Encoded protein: CASSSRGGERGYTF.